The present entry profiles one T cell receptor (beta chain) with its context. Its antigen is as yet unknown. Sequencing was performed with immunoSEQ multiplex PCR; in TCRdb, only in-frame clones are kept and a portion is missing. The table records 150,000 or so clones, about 92% of them present only once. This sample was included in a study of T cell responses to AZD1222 COVID-19 vaccine. The study's findings and limits: Donors skewed white British and female; clonal diversity was possibly underestimated. Repertoire samples came only from after the peak T cell response.

The germline gives CDR1 MDHEN, CDR2 SYDVKM. The CDR3 totals 14 residues. Losses at the gene ends were 1 base for V and 6 bases for J; bases not matched to a gene: 6. The V call is TRBV28, the J call TRBJ2-7; 7 positions agree with TRBD1. This receptor was taken from an adult in good health. Sequenced here: peripheral blood, sampled on day 0 of AZD1222 vaccination. The CDR3 spells CASSLLNTGAEQYF. The DNA of the CDR3 is TGTGCCAGCAGTTTATTGAACACAGGGGCCGAGCAGTACTTC. Drawing the rest from reference TRBV28 and TRBJ2-7, the complete variable domain is DVKVTQSSRYLVKRTGEKVFLECVQDMDHENMFWYRQDPGLGLRLIYFSYDVKMKEKGDIPEGYSVSREKKERFSLILESASTNQTSMYLCASSLLNTGAEQYFGPGTRLTVT.